Listed below are T cell receptor beta chains from one sample, sequenced in a study of blood T cell repertoires in COVID-19. The data were produced by immunoSEQ multiplex PCR, yet TCRdb's version contains in-frame clones alone and is incomplete. This sample carries just under 350,000 clones, around 80% of them seen once, and the ten largest clones take around 3%. Sequencing used peripheral blood. These receptors all come from a man aged 30-40 years with active or convalescent COVID-19. Both conserved end residues are part of each CDR3. A D gene is named only where the DNA matches it firmly. Clone size appears in some rows only: once, few, many, or a class for an expanded clone.

v_call	clone_size	j_call	d_call	cdr3_aa	cdr3_nt
TRBV14	-	TRBJ2-1	-	CASSRVSYNEQFF	TGTGCCAGCAGCCGAGTGAGCTACAATGAGCAGTTCTTC
TRBV7-2	-	TRBJ1-4	-	CASSLGRLRVEKLFF	TGTGCCAGCAGCTTAGGACGACTGCGTGTTGAAAAACTGTTTTTT
TRBV5-4	-	TRBJ1-1	-	CASTDRGDTEAFF	TGTGCCAGCACGGACCGGGGGGACACTGAAGCTTTCTTT
TRBV11-2	-	TRBJ2-7	-	CASSPRLNPYEQYF	TGTGCCAGCAGTCCTCGGTTAAACCCCTACGAGCAGTACTTC
TRBV9	many	TRBJ2-7	TRBD2	CASSADTGTTYEQYF	TGTGCCAGCAGCGCTGATACCGGGACTACCTACGAGCAGTACTTC
TRBV19	once	TRBJ1-5	-	CASSIGLRGQQPQHF	TGTGCCAGTAGTATCGGACTACGAGGACAACAGCCCCAGCATTTT
TRBV5-6	-	TRBJ1-1	TRBD1	CASSCLDRVSCNEAFF	TGTGCCAGCAGCTGCCTCGACAGGGTTTCGTGTAATGAAGCTTTCTTT
TRBV6-2/TRBV6-3	-	TRBJ2-1	TRBD2	CASSYSGIRNEQFF	TGTGCCAGCAGTTATAGCGGGATTAGAAATGAGCAGTTCTTC
TRBV4-3	-	TRBJ1-2	-	CASSQDWQGSYGYTF	TGCGCCAGCAGCCAAGACTGGCAGGGGTCATATGGCTACACCTTC
TRBV19	-	TRBJ2-2	TRBD1	CASSPDRGDTGELFF	TGTGCCAGTAGCCCCGACAGGGGGGACACCGGGGAGCTGTTTTTT
TRBV6-1	-	TRBJ1-6	TRBD1	CASSGQGGSPLHF	TGTGCCAGCAGTGGGCAGGGGGGATCACCCCTCCACTTT